This T cell receptor beta chain was captured by sequencing in a study of cytomegalovirus exposure and HLA in healthy donors (dated by TCRdb to between 2016 and 2019). Concerning the study at large: An earlier analysis of several hundred of the donors reported roughly 270 Gb of sequence data and around 110 million unique TCR beta sequences from some 180 million T cells. An early release covering roughly 580 HLA-typed donors comprised about 320 gigabases of sequencing data and 65 million to 100 million unique TCR sequences. The genetic ancestry cluster associated with self-reported Caucasian donors included 70% to 85% of the roughly 390 genotyped donors. The study aimed to test whether cataloging public T cell receptors could reveal signatures of past pathogen exposure. The study profiled the T cell repertoires of fewer than 850 subjects by immunosequencing and related them to cytomegalovirus serostatus. A separate validation cohort of roughly 130 different subjects was used in addition to the approximately 610-subject first cohort. High-throughput TCR immunosequencing, statistical association of individual TCRs with disease status, and machine learning were combined to predict cytomegalovirus infection status. In a later analysis, previously published TCR beta repertoires from 550 to 700 donors were re-analyzed and high-resolution HLA genotyping was added so that TCR occurrence patterns could be studied. Rather than drawing on any new phenotypic data, the later analysis identified candidate immune exposures from TCR beta sequences and the way those sequences occurred across donors. To decide whether each TCR beta V gene segment behaved as functional or pseudogenic, an earlier analysis of over 500 of the donors relied on high-throughput TCR beta sequencing. Donor age, sex, ethnicity and CMV serostatus were collected together with the repertoire data. Genome-wide SNP genotypes for about 60% of the roughly 700 donors were used in a later genetic analysis, which treated that subset as a discovery cohort. All discovery cohort repertoires had been generated on a single sequencing platform. HLA typing covered class I and class II loci at four-digit resolution. The number of donors typed differed by locus, with 629-630 for A, B, C, DRB1 and DQB1, roughly 520 for DQA1, about 610 for DPA1, and around 460 for DPB1. About five DR-DQ haplotypes were treated as single units for association and clustering because of strong linkage in the cohort. Across 300 to 500 genotyped donors of the cohort, an average of roughly 250,000 unique TCR beta nucleotide sequences per donor were sequenced, and 15% to 20% of those sequences were non-productive.

Clipping removes 5 bases from V and 1 base from J, with 4 as the unmatched junction base count. Based on the germline V gene, the CDR1 and CDR2 sequences are SQVTM and ANQGSEA. From the cysteine through the phenylalanine, the CDR3 covers 13 amino acids. Of the read, only the CDR3 DNA is kept; its 39 bases are in frame from base 1. Concerning this clone: No cognate antigen has been identified for it. Per-nucleotide qualities are absent, and no much larger clonotype sits a single base away.

The cohort comprised around 700 healthy bone marrow donors. All cohort members were sampled while nominally healthy, although unrecorded immune exposures were likely present. The donor tested CMV seropositive and was one of the 289 seropositive cohort members. A peripheral blood sample was collected from each donor, and TCR beta sequencing was performed on peripheral blood mononuclear cells. The Qiagen DNeasy Blood Extraction Kit was used to extract genomic DNA from the blood cell samples. Receptor libraries were prepared by the immunoSEQ multiplex PCR assay. The multiplex PCR relied on a mix of 60 forward primers for TCR Vbeta segments and 13 reverse primers for TCR Jbeta segments. The CDR3 region of rearranged TCR beta genes was amplified from genomic DNA with a multiplex PCR assay. The amplified TCR beta libraries were sequenced on the Illumina HiSeq System as 87-base-pair reads. The study's own analysis went as follows. In a later analysis, some 80 million unique TCR beta chains were counted across the approximately 640 repertoires, and approximately 9.9 million of these chains were shared by at least two donors. Raw reads were error-corrected and collapsed into unique sequences by a nearest-neighbor algorithm in which closely related sequences were merged to remove PCR and sequencing errors. V, D and J gene segments were assigned by aligning CDR3 sequences to IMGT reference sequences. For a sequence to be retained, a match of at least six nucleotides was required to both a V gene segment and a J gene segment. Rearrangements were called productive when the CDR3 lacked stop codons and stayed in frame with V and J; all others were non-productive. Following IMGT convention, CDR3 was defined as the stretch from the second conserved V-encoded cysteine to the conserved J-encoded phenylalanine. In an earlier analysis of around 570 of the donors, sequences lacking an unambiguous match to a single V gene segment were excluded. An earlier analysis of several hundred of the donors called V segments functional above 56.7% productive rearrangements and segregating when the between-donor standard deviation exceeded 5%. A statistical classification framework was developed to diagnose cytomegalovirus status using the catalog of TCR beta chain sequences. A later analysis assigned V and J genes by comparing TCR nucleotide sequences with IMGT/GENE-DB human TR gene sequences. The TCRdist pipeline was used in a later analysis to assign CDR3 sequences and most-parsimonious VDJ recombination scenarios. In a later analysis, each TCR beta chain was defined by its CDR3 amino acid sequence together with its V-gene family, and reads without a unique V-gene family were excluded. In a later analysis, fewer than 650 highly shared, low-generation-probability nucleotide sequences were removed to address suspected cross-contamination and a sequencing artifact. For each public chain, a later analysis derived a clonal expansion index from normalized ranks of inferred template counts within each repertoire. Generation probabilities in a later analysis came from a VDJ recombination model fitted to out-of-frame rearrangements, and those results were checked against IGoR. In a later analysis, TCR-TCR, TCR-HLA and TCR-CMV co-occurrence was scored with hypergeometric tests, and a repertoire-size bias correction was applied to TCR pairs. False discovery rates were estimated in a later analysis by permuting HLA or CMV assignments 20 times. In a later analysis, co-occurring TCRs were grouped using DBSCAN, with TCRdist sequence similarity added in when clustering inside HLA-allele-positive subsets. Co-occurrence clustering excluded repertoires with fewer than 30,000 or more than 120,000 public chains, plus five with anomalous nucleotide sharing. TCRdb's version of the immuneACCESS table is confined to in-frame rearrangements and falls short of the full clone set. An unresolved V gene accounts for under half of the shortfall where checked; the remainder is of unknown origin. The D gene and trimming were derived from the DNA, and the V and J assignments and clone size from that table. The sample table lists 100,000 to 150,000 clones, about 73% of them with a count of one. In total, the top ten clones hold 8% to 8.5% of the sample.

Study-level results and caveats: Roughly uniform sequencing depth across donors was assumed in presence/absence analyses, although this assumption may not hold. Seventeen rarely observed V segments, including chromosome 9 orphons, were excluded from the earlier analysis of several hundred of the donors because counts were too low. HLA typing was unavailable for some donors at each locus, so association tests used only the typed subset. A further reported finding was that TCR beta sequences accurately predicted the HLA-A and HLA-B alleles for most subjects in the first cohort. The sequencing pipeline was judged likely to have produced a cluster of highly shared sequence variants as a technical artifact. The study listed over 150 TCR beta chains as associated with cytomegalovirus. In a later analysis, HLA-associated TCR beta chains were found to be more clonally expanded and to have lower generation probabilities than equally common non-associated chains. In an earlier analysis of over 550 of the donors, most TCR beta V segments were observed in productive rearrangements about 90% or about 30% of the time, broadly matching IMGT annotations. Because the 87-base-pair reads could not distinguish some IMGT-functional V segments, including TRBV6-2 and TRBV6-3, those segments were excluded. The cohort was sequenced for TCR beta chains only, and without alpha or paired-chain data the features that could be detected were limited. Most TCR sequences were seen in very few donors, while some public TCRs were found in many individuals. Correlated functional status among segregating V segments might be attributable to linkage disequilibrium, but an unknown experimental factor could not be ruled out. Immune exposure information for the cohort was limited to CMV serostatus. In a later analysis, several top co-occurrence clusters were reported to appear linked to parvovirus B19, influenza, CMV and Epstein-Barr virus. A later genetic analysis associated a missense DCLRE1C variant with V-gene and J-gene trimming of TCR beta chains, and an independent cohort replicated the association. A few of the identified cytomegalovirus-associated TCR beta chains were confirmed in vitro to be specific for cytomegalovirus antigens. Assigning TCR associations to individual alleles was difficult when HLA alleles, especially DR and DQ, strongly co-occurred. In a later analysis, TCR association rates were found to vary across HLA loci, with the most associated TCRs seen for DRB1 alleles and the fewest for HLA-C alleles. According to a later genetic analysis, donors in an Asian-associated ancestry cluster had fewer N-insertions in productive TCRs than the approximately 630-donor mean. According to a later analysis, most CMV-associated TCR beta chains appeared to be HLA-restricted, and the HLA associations seemed to be driven largely by CMV exposure. A later analysis associated approximately 17,000 TCR beta sequences with specific HLA alleles at a false discovery rate of 0.05. The authors suggested that the approach could potentially be generalized to other disease states and immunological phenotypes. Cytomegalovirus status was reported to be diagnosed by the classifier with high specificity and sensitivity in both the original and validation cohorts.

Sample: PBMCs. The receptor's source is a woman in her 40s in good health and CMV-seropositive. The receptor chain draws on TRBV29-1 and TRBJ1-1, with 7 bases aligning to TRBD1. The CDR3 here reads CSVQGTANTEAFF. The DNA sequence follows: TGCAGCGTTCAGGGGACAGCGAACACTGAAGCTTTCTTT.